Presented here are 14 T cell receptor beta chains from one specimen sequenced in a study of CD8+ T cells in alopecia areata. RNA, once extracted, was reverse transcribed into cDNA for use as the sequencing template. Libraries were prepared by immunoSEQ multiplex PCR; TCRdb keeps only in-frame clonotypes and omits some of them. The sample lists 150,000 to 200,000 clones; more than 60% were seen once. Sample: CD4+ T cells sorted from blood, taken at week 0. These receptors were obtained from a human donor with alopecia areata.

In this sample, this clone turned up a few times. This chain links TRBV28 with TRBJ2-3; 7 bases align to TRBD2. Per the germline V gene, CDR1 is MDHEN and CDR2 is SYDVKM. Trimming took 4 bases from V and 9 from J; bases not matched to a gene: 10. The CDR3 extends over 14 amino acids. The CDR3 is CASSWGGVGATQYF. The CDR3 nucleotides are TGTGCCAGCAGTTGGGGGGGAGTGGGCGCCACGCAGTATTTT.

This clone was found a few times. V usage is TRBV29-1 and J usage is TRBJ2-1; 7 bases align to TRBD2. Per germline, CDR1 SQVTM and CDR2 ANQGSEA. CDR3 length: 13 residues. Trimming at V came to 7 bases and at J to 5 bases, leaving 8 bases not matched to a gene. CDR3 DNA sequence: TGCAGCGGCGGGGGTACCGGGGACAATGAGCAGTTCTTC. This codes for CSGGGTGDNEQFF.

The chain joins TRBV2 to TRBJ1-5, with TRBD1 matching 10 bases. V lost 6 bases to trimming and J lost 5 bases; unmatched junction nucleotides: 1. The CDR3 sequence is 13 residues long. The germline CDR1 and CDR2 sequences are SNHLY and FYNNEI. The CDR3 bases are TGTGCCAGCAGGACAGGGGGCGATCAGCCCCAGCATTTT. Translated, it gives CASRTGGDQPQHF.

The chain uses TRBV4-3 and TRBJ2-1; the match to TRBD2 covers 7 bases. The CDR3 has 16 residues. In germline, CDR1 is LGHNA, CDR2 YSLEER. After removal of 0 bases from V and 8 bases from J, the junction contained 10 bases not matched to a gene. The CDR3 DNA is TGCGCCAGCAGCCAAGATCAGCGGGGACCTTTGGATGAGCAGTTCTTC. It translates to CASSQDQRGPLDEQFF.

V is TRBV6-5 and J is TRBJ2-1, with 16 bases identical to TRBD2. CDR1 MNHEY and CDR2 SVGAGI come from the germline V gene. With 8 bases clipped from V and 8 bases from J, the junction kept 3 bases outside the gene matches. This CDR3 contains 14 residues. The CDR3 DNA sequence: TGTGCCAGCTCGGGACTAGCGGGGGGGCATGAGCAGTTCTTC. Translation: CASSGLAGGHEQFF.

This clone was counted a few times. The chain's CDR3 is CASSQVTGNTEAFF. CDR3 nucleotide sequence: TGCGCCAGCAGCCAAGTTACAGGGAACACTGAAGCTTTCTTT. The chain recombines TRBV4-3 with TRBJ1-1; D may be TRBD1 (5 bases). The CDR3 covers 14 residues. CDR1 and CDR2 from the germline V gene are LGHNA and YSLEER. Trimming removed 1 base from V and 1 base from J, with 7 bases in between.

This clone appeared a few times. V usage is TRBV2 and J usage is TRBJ2-1; possibly TRBD1 or TRBD2 for D (5 bases each). The CDR3 runs 16 residues. Germline V gives CDR1 SNHLY, CDR2 FYNNEI. The V gene lost 0 bases and the J gene lost 7 bases, with 16 bases spanning the gap. The CDR3 nucleotides read TGTGCCAGCAGTGAAGCCCTAGCTGGGGCTGGGAATGAGCAGTTCTTC. This translates into CASSEALAGAGNEQFF.

This clone showed up many times. The CDR3 region has the DNA TGTGCCAGTGGGATTAGACCCTACGAGCAGTACTTC. Its protein product is CASGIRPYEQYF. J is TRBJ2-7 and V is TRBV19; D not resolved. CDR1 LNHDA and CDR2 SQIVND come from the germline V gene (reference sequence). V was clipped by 8 bases and J by 2 bases, with 10 bases between them. The CDR3 sequence is 12 residues long.

V gene TRBV27 combines with J gene TRBJ1-6; 7 bases are shared with TRBD1. This CDR3 is built from 18 residues. V lost 6 bases, J lost 9 bases, and 20 bases stayed unmatched. CDR1 is MNHEY, CDR2 SMNVEV, per germline (reference sequence). The CDR3 reads CASSPLEAPGRGRSPLHF. CDR3 nucleotide sequence: TGTGCCAGCAGCCCCCTCGAGGCCCCGGGGAGGGGGCGTTCACCCCTCCACTTT.

V usage is TRBV14 and J usage is TRBJ1-2; 7 nucleotides agree with TRBD1. The CDR3 is 14 residues long. V lost 4 bases to trimming and J lost 7 bases; unmatched junction nucleotides: 9. Germline V gives CDR1 SGHDN, CDR2 FVKESK. CDR3 nucleotides: TGTGCCAGCAGCCTTGGACAGGTCGACTCTGGCTACACCTTC. Encoded protein: CASSLGQVDSGYTF.

This chain connects TRBV4-3 to TRBJ2-3; 12 nucleotides match TRBD2. The CDR3 contains 16 residues. Trimming removed 5 bases from V and 5 bases from J; junction bases left unmatched: 8. Per the germline V gene, CDR1 is LGHNA and CDR2 is YSLEER. CDR3 nucleotides: TGCGCCAGCAGCGAGACTAGCGGGGGAATGAGAGATACGCAGTATTTT. Amino acid sequence: CASSETSGGMRDTQYF.

This sequence joins TRBV20-1 and TRBJ1-2; D uncertain. CDR3 length: 11 residues. Per germline, CDR1 DFQATT and CDR2 SNEGSKA (reference sequence). The V gene lost 3 bases and the J gene lost 2 bases, with 4 bases spanning the gap. DNA for the CDR3: TGCAGTGCTAGTCCAAACTATGGCTACACCTTC. Its translation: CSASPNYGYTF.

The J gene is TRBJ2-4, the V gene TRBV6-5, with a possible D match to TRBD1 (5 bases). Per germline, CDR1 MNHEY and CDR2 SVGAGI. V shed 5 bases and J shed 7 bases, with 6 bases lying between them. This CDR3 is 11 amino acids long. DNA for the CDR3: TGTGCCAGCAGTCAGGGTAACATTCAGTACTTC. Amino acids: CASSQGNIQYF.

The chain employs TRBV7-3 and TRBJ2-6; D remains ambiguous. The CDR3 loop spans 15 amino acids. Germline-derived CDR1 and CDR2 are SGHTA and FQGTGA. V lost 6 bases and J lost 0, with 9 bases in between. CDR3 in DNA: TGTGCCAGCAGTTCTTATGTCTCTGGGGCCAACGTCCTGACTTTC. Protein: CASSSYVSGANVLTF.